The 22 T cell receptor beta chains given below trace back to one sample, sequenced in a study of cytotoxic CD8 clonotypes in ibrutinib-treated CLL. TCRdb keeps only in-frame clones here, not all; method: immunoSEQ multiplex PCR. Of roughly 250,000 clones listed, 70% are singletons. This specimen was PBMCs, taken after 24 months of ibrutinib treatment. The receptors were gathered from a human donor with chronic lymphocytic leukemia.

The genes are TRBV19 and TRBJ1-5; D might be TRBD1 (5 bases). Germline assignment: CDR1 LNHDA and CDR2 SQIVND (reference sequence). V gave up 5 bases and J gave up 6 bases, with 11 bases separating them. This CDR3 contains 13 residues. CDR3 region: CASSWGNGQPQHF. For the CDR3, the DNA is TGTGCCAGTAGTTGGGGGAATGGTCAGCCCCAGCATTTT.

The chain joins TRBV6-1 to TRBJ1-2, with D possibly TRBD1 on 5 matching bases. Germline V gene data show CDR1 as MNHNS and CDR2 as SASEGT. Trimming took off 4 bases at V and 4 bases at J, with 16 bases between the two ends. This CDR3 spans 15 amino acids. The CDR3 loop reads CASSAPGRHIYGYTF. The CDR3 DNA is TGTGCCAGCAGTGCTCCGGGACGGCATATCTATGGCTACACCTTC.

This clone has a single count. V is TRBV29-1 and J is TRBJ1-1; TRBD1 might be the D (5 bases). V lost 0 bases and J lost 4, with 9 bases in between. The CDR3 has 13 amino acids. In germline, CDR1 is SQVTM, CDR2 ANQGSEA. The CDR3: CSVEDGGGTEAFF. Here the CDR3 DNA reads TGCAGCGTTGAAGATGGGGGTGGCACTGAAGCTTTCTTT.

In its sample, this clone was seen once. CDR3 nucleotides: TGTGCCAGCAGCTCCTCTTTCGGGGCAGACTACGAGCAGTACTTC. Translated, it gives CASSSSFGADYEQYF. This chain uses TRBV9 with TRBJ2-7, with D perhaps assigned TRBD1 or TRBD2 (5 bases each). CDR3 length: 15 amino acids. V was trimmed by 4 bases and J by 3 bases, leaving 17 bases between them. Germline V gene lookup returns CDR1 SGDLS and CDR2 YYNGEE.

The rearrangement joins TRBV15 to TRBJ2-7, with a possible D match to TRBD2 (6 bases). CDR3 length: 17 residues. Trimming cost V 4 bases and J 1 base, with 20 bases left between them. The germline V gene has CDR1 LNHNV and CDR2 YYDKDF (reference sequence). The CDR3 region has the DNA TGTGCCACCAGCAAATATTGGAGGGAATACAATTCCTACGAGCAGTACTTC. Amino acid sequence: CATSKYWREYNSYEQYF. Variable domain in full (rest from reference TRBV15 and TRBJ2-7): DAMVIQNPRYQVTQFGKPVTLSCSQTLNHNVMYWYQQKSSQAPKLLFHYYDKDFNNEADTPDNFQSRRPNTSFCFLDIRSPGLGDTAMYLCATSKYWREYNSYEQYFGPGTRLTVT.

The rearrangement joins TRBV9 to TRBJ2-1; D uncertain. V was shortened by 1 base and J by 8 bases, with 10 bases between the two germline ends. CDR1 and CDR2 (germline): SGDLS, YYNGEE. This CDR3 is 13 amino acids long. The CDR3 DNA sequence: TGTGCCAGCAGCGTATTCGGCAACGATGAGCAGTTCTTC. It translates to CASSVFGNDEQFF.

This clone was seen only a few times. The rearrangement links TRBV9 to TRBJ1-4; tentatively, D is TRBD1 (5 bases). The ends were cut back, 3 bases at V and 8 bases at J, with 17 bases in the middle. The CDR3 runs to 15 residues. Germline CDR1 is SGDLS and CDR2 is YYNGEE. The CDR3 nucleotides are TGTGCCAGCAGCGAAAACGGGGCCCCACGAGAAAAACTGTTTTTT. Translated, it gives CASSENGAPREKLFF.

The rearrangement uses TRBV29-1 and TRBJ2-3; possible D gene TRBD2, 6 bases. The CDR3 runs to 14 residues. CDR1 SQVTM and CDR2 ANQGSEA come from the germline V gene. V lost 4 bases and J 0 bases, leaving 11 bases between the germline ends. The CDR3 loop is CSVAGDSSTDTQYF. Written as DNA, the CDR3 is TGCAGCGTTGCGGGGGATTCTAGCACAGATACGCAGTATTTT.

This chain uses TRBV6-5 with TRBJ2-7; possible D gene TRBD2, 5 bases. The CDR3 has 14 amino acids. The germline V gene encodes CDR1 MNHEY and CDR2 SVGAGI. Trimming cost V 4 bases and J 7 bases, with 17 bases left between them. The CDR3, as DNA: TGTGCCAGCAGTTTGGCGAGCGGTGGGTCGGAGCAGTACTTC. It codes for CASSLASGGSEQYF.

V and J are TRBV27 and TRBJ1-2, with 8 positions matching TRBD1. The J segment lost 7 bases and the V segment lost 5 bases, leaving 9 bases of the junction unmatched. This CDR3 comprises 14 residues. Germline V gene data show CDR1 as MNHEY and CDR2 as SMNVEV (reference sequence). As DNA, the CDR3 is TGTGCCAGCAGTCCGAGGACAGGGAGGGGTGGCTACACCTTC. It codes for CASSPRTGRGGYTF.

V and J are TRBV15 and TRBJ2-1; D unclear. Germline V lookup: CDR1 LNHNV, CDR2 YYDKDF (reference sequence). The CDR3 loop spans 16 amino acids. The V end lost 0 bases, the J end lost 4 bases, and 13 bases lay between the germline ends. CDR3 DNA: TGTGCCACCAGCAGAGATCCGGCGTCAGCATACAATGAGCAGTTCTTC. This encodes CATSRDPASAYNEQFF.

The chain joins TRBV27 to TRBJ2-3; no definite D call. The CDR3 consists of 11 residues. The germline gives CDR1 MNHEY, CDR2 SMNVEV (reference sequence). Between the trimmed V and J ends, which lost 5 bases and 6 bases, there was a span of 6 bases. CDR3 amino acids: CASSRFDTQYF. In DNA, the CDR3 is TGTGCCAGCAGTCGCTTCGATACGCAGTATTTT.

This clone was seen once. The rearrangement uses TRBV7-9 and TRBJ2-3; D assignment may be TRBD1 or TRBD2 (6 bases each). Germline V gene sequence: CDR1 SEHNR, CDR2 FQNEAQ (reference sequence). Trimming cost V 3 bases and J 4 bases, with 14 bases left between them. This CDR3 is built from 15 residues. CDR3: CASSFGGLVADTQYF. CDR3 nucleotides: TGTGCCAGCAGCTTTGGGGGGCTGGTGGCAGATACGCAGTATTTT.

The gene calls are TRBV10-2 and TRBJ2-1; a weak D match, TRBD2 (7 bases). From germline, CDR1 is WSHSY and CDR2 SAAADI. The CDR3 is 16 amino acids. The V end was cut by 0 bases, the J end by 8 bases, with 17 bases between. The CDR3, as DNA: TGCGCCAGCAGTGAGTCAAGGCGGGGGCGCGACGATGAGCAGTTCTTC. Translation gives CASSESRRGRDDEQFF.

In this sample, this clone turned up once. The rearrangement joins TRBV11-2 to TRBJ2-7; TRBD1 matches at 11 bases. The J segment lost 0 bases and the V segment lost 7 bases, leaving 17 bases of the junction unmatched. Germline values: CDR1 SGHAT, CDR2 FQNNGV. The CDR3 is made up of 19 amino acids. The CDR3 spells CASNIRGTGGSFGSYEQYF. The CDR3 DNA is TGTGCCAGCAACATACGCGGGACAGGGGGATCCTTTGGCTCCTACGAGCAGTACTTC.

V gene TRBV11-3 combines with J gene TRBJ2-2; 9 positions agree with TRBD2. The CDR3 totals 16 residues. V shed 4 bases and J 3 bases; nucleotides not matched to a gene: 6. CDR1 and CDR2 (germline): SGHNT, YENEEA. The chain's CDR3 is CASSSRIAGDTGELFF. The CDR3 DNA follows: TGTGCCAGCAGCTCAAGAATAGCGGGAGACACCGGGGAGCTGTTTTTT.

The V gene is TRBV5-1, the J gene TRBJ2-3; 8 bases align to TRBD2. V lost 3 bases, J lost 4 bases, and 4 bases stayed unmatched. This CDR3 is built from 14 residues. CDR1 and CDR2 (germline): SGHRS, YFSETQ. CDR3 amino acids: CASSSSAGADTQYF. The CDR3 DNA reads as TGCGCCAGCAGCTCCTCAGCGGGAGCAGATACGCAGTATTTT.

The chain links TRBV27 to TRBJ2-2, with 9 bases identical to TRBD2. The length of the CDR3 is 14 residues. From germline, CDR1 is MNHEY and CDR2 SMNVEV (reference sequence). J was trimmed by 6 bases and V by 6 bases; bases with no gene match: 5. This CDR3 is CASSPGLASGELFF. In DNA form, the CDR3 reads TGTGCCAGCAGCCCGGGACTAGCTTCCGGGGAGCTGTTTTTT.

The chain uses TRBV9 and TRBJ2-5; TRBD2 matches at 10 bases. The CDR3 consists of 16 residues. V trimming: 0 bases; J trimming: 4 bases; junction bases outside the gene matches: 6. CDR1 and CDR2 from the germline V gene are SGDLS and YYNGEE. The CDR3: CASSVDLAGARETQYF. The CDR3 coding sequence is TGTGCCAGCAGCGTAGACCTAGCGGGAGCACGAGAGACCCAGTACTTC.

Here the CDR3 DNA reads TGTGCCAGCAGTCGACAGGGGGCCTACAATGAGCAGTTCTTC. Residues: CASSRQGAYNEQFF. V is TRBV28 and J is TRBJ2-1; TRBD1 agrees at 9 bases. The V gene's germline CDR1 is MDHEN and CDR2 SYDVKM. The CDR3 runs 14 residues. Trimming took 5 bases from V and 2 from J; bases not matched to a gene: 1.

In this sample, this clone turned up a few times. This sequence joins TRBV6-5 and TRBJ2-2; no clear D gene. From germline, CDR1 is MNHEY and CDR2 SVGAGI. The CDR3 is 13 residues long. Trimming took off 0 bases at V and 6 bases at J, with 5 bases between the two ends. This CDR3 reads CASSYSGPGELFF. CDR3 coding DNA: TGTGCCAGCAGTTACTCGGGCCCCGGGGAGCTGTTTTTT.

This chain connects TRBV11-1 to TRBJ2-7; no clear D. The V and J ends lost 7 bases and 2 bases respectively, with 9 bases between them. Germline V gene lookup returns CDR1 SGHAT and CDR2 FQDESV (reference sequence). The CDR3 length is 12 residues. The CDR3 DNA is TGTGCCAGCACAGGCAGCCCCTACGAGCAGTACTTC. Translated, it gives CASTGSPYEQYF.